This T cell receptor (beta chain) appears in the sequencing data of a study of cytomegalovirus exposure and HLA in healthy donors. Study as a whole: As released early, the data held some 80 million unique TCRs from HLA-typed donors.

PCR primers comprised 60 Vbeta and 13 Jbeta primers. Per the authors' pipeline: There were about 80 million unique TCR beta chains by a later count, and around 10 million of them were shared. Sequencing used immunoSEQ multiplex PCR; TCRdb keeps in-frame clones, though not all of them. Clone size and V and J calls were adopted from that table, with D and trimming inferred from the DNA. The top ten hold about 9.4% of the sample, which has about 94,000 clones, approximately 80% seen once. Healthy bone marrow donors formed the donor group. Missing from this donor's record is the CMV serostatus. The table lists this clone with a few counts. Germline assignment: CDR1 MNHNS and CDR2 SASEGT. V lost 5 bases and J lost 2, with 9 bases in between. CDR3 size: 13 residues.

The sequencing sample was made of PBMCs. The rearrangement uses TRBV6-1 and TRBJ1-1; possible D gene TRBD1, 6 bases. The sequence came from a human donor in good health. The CDR3 nucleotides read TGTGCCAGCAGTTCAGGGGCCAACACTGAAGCTTTCTTT. Translated: CASSSGANTEAFF.